The TCR beta chain described here comes from a study of T cell clones after liver transplantation. Study overall: Three of eight recipients were HCV-positive; others had non-autoimmune, non-viral indications. Without induction therapy, subjects received standard immunosuppression until 12-24 months post-transplant.

CDR1 and CDR2 (germline): SGHTA, FQGNSA. The V segment lost 4 bases and the J segment 8 bases; nucleotides outside the gene matches: 15. CDR3 length: 17 amino acids. The table came from immunoSEQ multiplex PCR; TCRdb's copy has only in-frame clones and leaves some out. The sample has 80,000 or so clones, roughly four fifths seen once; the top ten hold roughly 0.44%. A remark on this clone: Its antigen is unknown.

Study findings and constraints: Graft donor-reactive T cells possibly entered the graft instead of undergoing deletion.

The gene calls are TRBV7-2 and TRBJ1-5, with 9 bases that match TRBD1. This TCR was sampled from a human patient who received a liver transplant. Some T cells may be provided by the graft donor. Sequenced material: CD4+ T cells from blood, taken 46 months after liver transplant. The CDR3 nucleotides read TGTGCCAGCAGCTATGCCGGGACAGGGCTTAAAGGCGAGCCCCAGCATTTT. Translation: CASSYAGTGLKGEPQHF.